A selection of T cell receptor beta chains follows, all from one sample in a study of blood T cell repertoires in COVID-19. Repertoires were generated with immunoSEQ multiplex PCR, while TCRdb's copy carries only in-frame clones and drops some. Of fewer than 250,000 clones listed, 80% to 90% are singletons. The source material was peripheral blood. The receptor set was obtained from a woman between 45 and 65 years old with acute or convalescent COVID-19. Both conserved end residues are part of each CDR3. The order of the fields is V gene, J gene, clone size, D gene, CDR3 DNA, CDR3 protein. D genes are given only for firm matches. Size values are once, few and many counts, or a class for expanded clones, and some rows have none.

TRBV6-4	TRBJ2-7	few	-	TGTGCCCGCATCGGGACAAACTCCTACGAGCAGTACTTC	CARIGTNSYEQYF
TRBV18	TRBJ2-5	-	-	TGTGCCAGCTCACGACCCCCCTACCTGGCTGGGAGTTCGGAGACCCAGTACTTC	CASSRPPYLAGSSETQYF
TRBV9	TRBJ2-7	-	-	TGTGCCAGCAGCGTAGCGGGCTCCTACGAGCAGTACTTC	CASSVAGSYEQYF
TRBV10-3	TRBJ2-7	-	TRBD2	TGTGCCATCAGTGTGAGCGGGGTACCAGGCTACGAGCAGTACTTC	CAISVSGVPGYEQYF
TRBV27	TRBJ2-7	-	-	TGTGCCAGCAGAGCAGGACAGCTCGGAGGCGAGCAGTACTTC	CASRAGQLGGEQYF
TRBV10-3	TRBJ1-3	once	-	TGTGCCATCAGTGCCGGGACACTCGGAAACACCATATATTTT	CAISAGTLGNTIYF
TRBV29-1	TRBJ2-1	-	TRBD1	TGCAGCGTCCCACAGGGGAAGAATGAGCAGTTCTTC	CSVPQGKNEQFF
TRBV2	TRBJ2-2	-	-	TGTGCCAGCAGTGAAGTGGCAGGGTACACCGGGGAGCTGTTTTTT	CASSEVAGYTGELFF
TRBV2	TRBJ2-3	-	-	TGTGCCAGCAGTGACAGGGGTTTCACAGATACGCAGTATTTT	CASSDRGFTDTQYF
TRBV19	TRBJ1-5	few	-	TGTGCCAGTAGTAATGGACAGTTAGAGCAGCCCCAGCATTTT	CASSNGQLEQPQHF
TRBV11-2	TRBJ2-7	-	TRBD2	TGTGCCAGCAGCTTAGTGAGTACTACTAGCGGGTCCTACGAGCAGTACTTC	CASSLVSTTSGSYEQYF
TRBV9	TRBJ2-7	-	-	TGTGCCAGCAGCGTCGGACCGCACGGGATCAACGAGCAGTACTTC	CASSVGPHGINEQYF
TRBV19	TRBJ2-2	few	TRBD1	TGTGCCAGTAACGTGGCAGGGGGCTCCAACACCGGGGAGCTGTTTTTT	CASNVAGGSNTGELFF
TRBV6-2/TRBV6-3	TRBJ2-7	-	-	TGTGCCAGCAGTTCCCCCGCCGGGAAAGGGAGTTACGAGCAGTACTTC	CASSSPAGKGSYEQYF
TRBV18	TRBJ2-7	-	TRBD1	TGTGCCAGCTCACCAACCAGGGGGCTAGGAGAGCAGTACTTC	CASSPTRGLGEQYF
TRBV5-5	TRBJ2-7	-	TRBD1	TGTGCCAGCAGCTTAGGGCCCGGGACAGGCTACGAGCAGTACTTC	CASSLGPGTGYEQYF
TRBV11-2	TRBJ2-1	-	TRBD2	TGTGCCAGCAGCTTAGGTCGTGGGAGCGGGATCTACAATGAGCAGTTCTTC	CASSLGRGSGIYNEQFF
TRBV4-1	TRBJ2-3	-	TRBD1	TGCGCCAGCAGCCACCTAGTGACAGGGATATCGACAGATACGCAGTATTTT	CASSHLVTGISTDTQYF
TRBV28	TRBJ2-7	-	-	TGTGCCAGCAGTTTTTTCACACAGGGAGTCTACGAGCAGTACTTC	CASSFFTQGVYEQYF
TRBV5-1	TRBJ1-4	-	-	TGCGCCAGCAGCTTTTGGGGGGTGAGGACTTCTAATGAAAAACTGTTTTTT	CASSFWGVRTSNEKLFF
TRBV18	TRBJ2-3	once	-	TGTGCCAGCTCACAGGACACTTCCAGCACAGATACGCAGTATTTT	CASSQDTSSTDTQYF
TRBV10-2	TRBJ1-6	-	-	TGCGCCAGCAGTGAGTCGTGGGATGGGGGGATAAATTCACCCCTCCACTTT	CASSESWDGGINSPLHF
TRBV15	TRBJ1-2	-	TRBD1	TGTGCCACCAGCAGAGATCGGACAGGGGCTGGCGGCTACACCTTC	CATSRDRTGAGGYTF
TRBV2	TRBJ2-1	once	TRBD2	TGTGCCAGCAGACCCGGGACTAGCGAATACAATGAGCAGTTCTTC	CASRPGTSEYNEQFF
TRBV2	TRBJ2-7	-	TRBD2	TGTGCCAGCAGTGAAGCGTCTAGCGGGAGAAGCTACGAGCAGTACTTC	CASSEASSGRSYEQYF
TRBV7-9	TRBJ2-1	-	-	TGTGCCAGCAGCTTACTACGCAACAATGAGCAGTTCTTC	CASSLLRNNEQFF
TRBV5-1	TRBJ2-7	few	-	TGCGCCAGCAGCTTGGCCCCAGGGGCTATCGACGAGCAGTACTTC	CASSLAPGAIDEQYF
TRBV3-1/TRBV3-2	TRBJ2-5	-	TRBD1	TGTGCCAGCAGCCAGCGGTGGACAGGGGGCGGGGAGACCCAGTACTTC	CASSQRWTGGGETQYF
TRBV2	TRBJ2-3	-	TRBD2	TGTGCCAGCAGTTCCCAGGGACTAGCGGTGACAGATACGCAGTATTTT	CASSSQGLAVTDTQYF
TRBV29-1	TRBJ2-7	-	TRBD1	TGCAGCGTTGTTCCGGGACAGTCGTACGAGCAGTACTTC	CSVVPGQSYEQYF
TRBV5-1	TRBJ1-4	-	-	TGCGCCAGCAGACAGGGTCCAACTAATGAAAAACTGTTTTTT	CASRQGPTNEKLFF
TRBV6-5	TRBJ2-1	-	-	TGTGCCAGCAGTCCCGAGGGTGGCGAGCAGTTCTTC	CASSPEGGEQFF
TRBV3-1/TRBV3-2	TRBJ1-2	few	TRBD1	TGTGCCAGCAGCCACTCCACGAGGACAGGGTATGGCTACACCTTC	CASSHSTRTGYGYTF